The 17 T cell receptor beta chains given below trace back to one sample, sequenced in a study of T cells in Graves' hyperthyroidism and ophthalmopathy. Amplification targeted TCR beta CDR3 regions from RNA transcripts. The HTBI primer set drove a first-round RT-PCR of the TCR CDR3. TCRdb redid the calling of the multiplex PCR reads with MiXCR, one entry per CDR3 protein. In the table there are roughly 720,000 distinct CDR3 sequences, 15% to 20% of which are singletons. The sequencing sample was made of blood. The receptors were sampled from a man aged 45 to 65 with Graves' hyperthyroidism.

J is TRBJ2-1 and V is TRBV10-3; possibly TRBD2 for D (6 bases). The CDR3 runs 14 residues. V was trimmed by 8 bases and J by 10 bases, leaving 21 bases between them. From germline, CDR1 is ENHRY and CDR2 SYGVKD. The CDR3 spells CAIGSGTPPGEQFF. CDR3 nucleotides: TGTGCCATCGGTAGCGGCACGCCCCCGGGAGAGCAGTTCTTC.

The table lists this clonotype with many counts. The rearrangement links TRBV24-1 to TRBJ2-5; tentative D call: TRBD1 (5 bases). Trimming took 1 base from V and 5 from J, leaving 10 bases between them. Germline values: CDR1 KGHDR, CDR2 SFDVKD. CDR3 length: 14 amino acids. The CDR3 DNA is TGTGCCACCAGTGATTTAGGACAAGGGGAGACCCAGTACTTC. Its protein product is CATSDLGQGETQYF.

The chain is built from TRBV6-5 and TRBJ1-5; D is perhaps TRBD1 (5 bases). V was shortened by 2 bases and J by 7 bases, with 12 bases between the two germline ends. This CDR3 contains 14 residues. In germline, CDR1 is MNHEY, CDR2 SVGAGI. The CDR3 coding sequence is TGTGCCAGCAGTTACCAGGGAGGGCGACAGCCCCAGCATTTT. It specifies CASSYQGGRQPQHF.

This clonotype was found many times. The V and J genes are TRBV24-1 and TRBJ2-3; 9 nucleotides align to TRBD1. The CDR3 spans 16 residues. J gave up 4 bases and V 5 bases, and 9 bases lay outside the gene matches. Per the germline V gene, CDR1 is KGHDR and CDR2 is SFDVKD. CDR3: CATSVSRQGVADTQYF. The DNA for the CDR3 is TGTGCCACCAGTGTTTCGAGACAGGGGGTAGCAGATACGCAGTATTTT.

This clonotype was counted many times. V is TRBV12-3 or TRBV12-4 and J is TRBJ2-2, with D possibly called TRBD1 or TRBD2 (5 bases each). The ends were cut back, 7 bases at V and 4 bases at J, with 16 bases in the middle. The CDR3 has 15 residues. CDR3 protein: CASTPGRPVTGELFF. The CDR3 DNA sequence: TGTGCCAGCACACCGGGACGACCGGTCACCGGGGAGCTGTTTTTT.

This clonotype was seen at least ten times. A read error may account for a junction end that differs from germline. The V call is TRBV2, the J call TRBJ1-4; no reliable D call. Germline values: CDR1 SNHLY, CDR2 FYNNEI. The CDR3 totals 14 residues. In DNA, the CDR3 is TGTGCCAGCACTGAAGTGGGTATCGGGGAAAAACTGTTTTTT. Translating gives CASTEVGIGEKLFF. The complete variable domain, with remaining parts taken from reference TRBV2 and TRBJ1-4, reads EPEVTQTPSHQVTQMGQEVILRCVPISNHLYFYWYRQILGQKVEFLVSFYNNEISEKSEIFDDQFSVERPDGSNFTLKIRSTKLEDSAMYFCASTEVGIGEKLFFGSGTQLSVL.

This clonotype came up many times. The rearrangement links TRBV27 to TRBJ2-7; D is perhaps TRBD2 (6 bases). The CDR3 spans 16 residues. V was clipped by 6 bases and J by 5 bases, with 23 bases between them. CDR1 is MNHEY, CDR2 SMNVEV, per germline (reference sequence). The CDR3 DNA follows: TGTGCCAGCAGCTACTACCCAGCGGCCGGGGGAGACGAGCAGTACTTC. Protein: CASSYYPAAGGDEQYF.

The chain has TRBV7-2 and TRBJ1-5; the match to TRBD1 covers 9 bases. V lost 5 bases, J lost 4 bases, and 9 bases stayed unmatched. The CDR3 has 16 amino acids. CDR1 is SGHTA and CDR2 is FQGNSA in the germline V gene. CDR3 nucleotide sequence: TGTGCCAGCAGCGCATTGGGACAGGGAATGAATCAGCCCCAGCATTTT. Encoded protein: CASSALGQGMNQPQHF. The entire variable domain, with the rest obtained from reference TRBV7-2 and TRBJ1-5, is as follows: GAGVSQSPSNKVTEKGKDVELRCDPISGHTALYWYRQSLGQGLEFLIYFQGNSAPDKSGLPSDRFSAERTGGSVSTLTIQRTQQEDSAVYLCASSALGQGMNQPQHFGDGTRLSIL.

The chain recombines TRBV29-1 with TRBJ1-2, with no clear D. Germline CDR1 is SQVTM and CDR2 is ANQGSEA. The length of the CDR3 is 12 residues. The ends were cut back, 1 base at V and 8 bases at J, with 11 bases in the middle. The CDR3 bases are TGCAGCGTTGAAGGGGGTAGGGTCGGCTACACCTTC. Amino acid sequence: CSVEGGRVGYTF.

This clonotype was seen only once. A junction end diverges from the germline sequence, so it may reflect a read error. The chain has TRBV28 and TRBJ2-1; 7 nucleotides agree with TRBD2. In germline, CDR1 is MDHEN, CDR2 SYDVKM. This CDR3 has 16 amino acids. CDR3 in DNA: TGTGCCAGCAGTCCCCAGACAAGCGGGAATAGGAATGAGCAGTGCTTC. It specifies CASSPQTSGNRNEQCF. The full variable domain, completed using reference TRBV28 and TRBJ2-1, is DVKVTQSSRYLVKRTGEKVFLECVQDMDHENMFWYRQDPGLGLRLIYFSYDVKMKEKGDIPEGYSVSREKKERFSLILESASTNQTSMYLCASSPQTSGNRNEQCFGPGTRLTVL.

This clonotype was picked up a small number of times. The chain joins TRBV5-1 to TRBJ2-1, with 14 positions matching TRBD2. CDR1 and CDR2 from the germline V gene are SGHRS and YFSETQ. J lost 3 bases, V lost 4 bases, and 9 bases had no gene match. The CDR3 runs 18 residues. The CDR3 DNA is TGCGCCAGCAGCCCGGGACTAGCGGGAGCGGGCTTCTACAATGAGCAGTTCTTC. Its translation: CASSPGLAGAGFYNEQFF. Looking up the rest from reference TRBV5-1 and TRBJ2-1 gives the full variable domain: KAGVTQTPRYLIKTRGQQVTLSCSPISGHRSVSWYQQTPGQGLQFLFEYFSETQRNKGNFPGRFSGRQFSNSRSEMNVSTLELGDSALYLCASSPGLAGAGFYNEQFFGPGTRLTVL.

This clonotype was picked up a small number of times. This may come from a read error, since a much larger clone is one base off. The chain employs TRBV30 and TRBJ1-1; no firm D call. The germline gives CDR1 GTSNPN, CDR2 SVGIG (reference sequence). There are 11 residues in the CDR3. The CDR3 loop is CAWTTGREALF. The CDR3 DNA is TGTGCCTGGACTACCGGGCGGGAAGCTCTCTTT.

In this sample, this clonotype turned up many times. J is TRBJ1-1 and V is TRBV5-1; D not resolved. Germline-derived CDR1 and CDR2 are SGHRS and YFSETQ. Between the trimmed V and J ends, which lost 0 bases and 0 bases, there was a span of 9 bases. This CDR3 comprises 15 residues. The DNA for the CDR3 is TGCGCCAGCAGCTTGGCGGCCAGCTTGAACACTGAAGCTTTCTTT. It is translated as CASSLAASLNTEAFF.

This clonotype was detected many times. In nucleotides, the CDR3 is TGTGCCAGCAGCCAAGCCGGGCAGTCGCCCCTCCACTTT. Its protein product is CASSQAGQSPLHF. The J gene is TRBJ1-6, the V gene TRBV3-1; D gene uncertain. The CDR3 is made up of 13 amino acids. Germline CDR1 LGHDT, CDR2 YNNKEL (reference sequence). V gave up 1 base and J gave up 13 bases, with 11 bases separating them.

Concerning this clonotype itself: A much larger clonotype is one base distant, so this may be a read error. The genes are TRBV30 and TRBJ2-5, with D perhaps TRBD2 (7 bases). The germline V gene encodes CDR1 GTSNPN and CDR2 SVGIG (reference sequence). Trimming removed 5 bases from V and 5 bases from J, with 21 bases in between. The CDR3 contains 15 residues. CDR3 sequence (DNA): TGTGCCTGGGCCTCCAGGAAGGGGGGGATGGAGACCCAGTACTTC. Its translation is CAWASRKGGMETQYF.

Ten or more counts support this clonotype. V usage is TRBV28 and J usage is TRBJ2-3; the match to TRBD1 covers 10 bases. Germline V gene data show CDR1 as MDHEN and CDR2 as SYDVKM. The CDR3 is 14 amino acids. V shed 5 bases, J shed 4 bases, and the junction held 3 bases outside the gene matches. The CDR3 DNA sequence: TGTGCCAGCAGTCCGGACAGGGGGGCAGATACGCAGTATTTT. As protein: CASSPDRGADTQYF. Looking up the rest from reference TRBV28 and TRBJ2-3 gives the full variable domain: DVKVTQSSRYLVKRTGEKVFLECVQDMDHENMFWYRQDPGLGLRLIYFSYDVKMKEKGDIPEGYSVSREKKERFSLILESASTNQTSMYLCASSPDRGADTQYFGPGTRLTVL.

This rearrangement joins TRBV6-1 to TRBJ2-2; D unclear. Germline CDR1 is MNHNS and CDR2 is SASEGT. This CDR3 has 14 residues. V dropped 4 bases and J dropped 3 bases, with 9 bases sitting between them. CDR3 sequence: CASSAHSDTGELFF. The CDR3 nucleotides are TGTGCCAGCAGTGCCCACAGTGACACCGGGGAGCTGTTTTTT.